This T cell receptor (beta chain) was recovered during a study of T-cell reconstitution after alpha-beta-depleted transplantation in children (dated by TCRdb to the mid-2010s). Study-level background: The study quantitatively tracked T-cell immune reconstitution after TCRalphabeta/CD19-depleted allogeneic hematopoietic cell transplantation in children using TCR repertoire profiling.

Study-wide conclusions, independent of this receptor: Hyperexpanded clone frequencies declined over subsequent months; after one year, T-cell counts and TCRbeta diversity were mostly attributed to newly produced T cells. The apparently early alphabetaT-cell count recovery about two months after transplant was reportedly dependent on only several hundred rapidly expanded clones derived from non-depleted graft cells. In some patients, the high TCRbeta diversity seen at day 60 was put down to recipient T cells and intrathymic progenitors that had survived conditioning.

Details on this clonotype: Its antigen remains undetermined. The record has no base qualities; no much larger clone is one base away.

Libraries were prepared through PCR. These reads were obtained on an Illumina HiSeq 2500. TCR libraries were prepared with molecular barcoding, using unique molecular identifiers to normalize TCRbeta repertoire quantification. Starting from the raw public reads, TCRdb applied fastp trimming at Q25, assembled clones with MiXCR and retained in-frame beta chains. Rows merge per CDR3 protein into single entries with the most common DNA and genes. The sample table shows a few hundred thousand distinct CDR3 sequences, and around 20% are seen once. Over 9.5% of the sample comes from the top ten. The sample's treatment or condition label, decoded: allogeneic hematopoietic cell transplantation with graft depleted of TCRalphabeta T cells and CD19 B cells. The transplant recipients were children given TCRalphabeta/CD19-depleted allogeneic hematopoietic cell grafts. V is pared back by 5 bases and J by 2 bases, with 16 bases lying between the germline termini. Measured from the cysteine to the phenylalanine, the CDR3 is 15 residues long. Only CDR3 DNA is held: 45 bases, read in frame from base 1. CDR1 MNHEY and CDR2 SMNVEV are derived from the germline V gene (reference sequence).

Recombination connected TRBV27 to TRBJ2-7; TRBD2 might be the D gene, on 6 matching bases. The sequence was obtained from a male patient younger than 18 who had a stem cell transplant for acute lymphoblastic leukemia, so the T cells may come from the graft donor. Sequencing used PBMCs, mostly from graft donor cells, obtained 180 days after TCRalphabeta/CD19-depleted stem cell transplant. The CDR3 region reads CASSTRLGGPYEQYF. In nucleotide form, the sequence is TGTGCCAGCAGTACTCGACTAGGAGGCCCCTACGAGCAGTACTTC.